A single sample is the source of the 25 T cell receptor beta chains below, sequenced in a study of blood T cell repertoires in COVID-19. TCRdb's table, derived via immunoSEQ multiplex PCR, lists solely in-frame clones and lacks some. Of 250,000 or so clones in the sample, roughly 90% were seen once. The sample was PBMCs or T cells enriched from blood (not recorded which). The receptors come from a woman aged 25 to 39 with acute COVID-19.

This chain uses TRBV27 with TRBJ2-7, with 7 bases fitting TRBD2. The CDR3 consists of 16 residues. The germline gives CDR1 MNHEY, CDR2 SMNVEV (reference sequence). With V trimmed by 5 bases and J by 3 bases, 13 bases remained unmatched. The CDR3: CASSPSAGETHYEQYF. The CDR3 coding sequence is TGTGCCAGCAGTCCCTCGGCGGGGGAAACCCACTACGAGCAGTACTTC.

This rearrangement joins TRBV2 to TRBJ1-1; a weak D match, TRBD1 (5 bases). The CDR3 consists of 16 residues. Germline CDR1 and CDR2: SNHLY and FYNNEI. Trimming removed 4 bases from V and 4 bases from J, with 19 bases in between. The CDR3 here is CASSGFSLGGGTEAFF. CDR3 DNA: TGTGCCAGCAGTGGGTTTAGTCTGGGGGGGGGCACTGAAGCTTTCTTT.

This chain joins TRBV18 and TRBJ2-2; possibly TRBD1 for D (6 bases). CDR3 size: 16 residues. Trimming pared 0 bases from V and 4 bases from J, leaving 12 bases between. Germline V CDR1 and CDR2: KGHSH, LQKENI. As DNA, the CDR3 is TGTGCCAGCTCACCACCTGTTACAGGGACCACCGGGGAGCTGTTTTTT. Translation: CASSPPVTGTTGELFF.

The V call is TRBV5-4, the J call TRBJ1-2; D is unresolved. CDR1 SGHNT and CDR2 YYREEE come from the germline V gene (reference sequence). This CDR3 spans 12 amino acids. V lost 3 bases, J lost 6 bases, and 9 bases lay in between. Written as DNA, the CDR3 is TGTGCCAGCAGCTCTCAGTTGGATGGCTACACCTTC. Its protein product is CASSSQLDGYTF.

The CDR3 spells CASSQEQEGAGLYGYTF. CDR3 coding DNA: TGCGCCAGCAGCCAAGAGCAGGAGGGCGCGGGACTCTATGGCTACACCTTC. This sequence joins TRBV4-3 and TRBJ1-2, with D possibly TRBD1 on 5 matching bases. With 0 bases removed from V and 4 bases from J, the gap between germline ends came to 18 bases. CDR3 size: 17 residues. Germline V lookup: CDR1 LGHNA, CDR2 YSLEER.

The chain has TRBV6-6 and TRBJ1-2; D gene uncertain. Germline V gene data show CDR1 as MNHNY and CDR2 as SVGAGI (reference sequence). The V and J ends lost 8 bases and 2 bases respectively, with 12 bases between them. The CDR3 runs to 13 residues. CDR3 sequence (DNA): TGTGCCAGCGGAAGTTCACTAAACTATGGCTACACCTTC. Protein: CASGSSLNYGYTF.

This clone has just one count. The chain links TRBV5-1 to TRBJ2-7; perhaps D is TRBD1 or TRBD2 (5 bases each). The ends were cut back, 9 bases at V and 6 bases at J, with 22 bases in the middle. Germline CDR1 SGHRS, CDR2 YFSETQ. The CDR3 is made up of 14 amino acids. CDR3: CATREWTEGVEQYF. Here the CDR3 DNA reads TGCGCCACCAGGGAGTGGACCGAGGGAGTCGAGCAGTACTTC.

DNA of the CDR3: TGTGCCAGCAGCCAAGAAGGCACCCAGGGAAAGCCCCAGCATTTT. Translated, it gives CASSQEGTQGKPQHF. This sequence joins TRBV3-1 (or the pseudogene TRBV3-2) and TRBJ1-5, with D perhaps matching TRBD1 (5 bases). The CDR3 loop spans 15 amino acids. CDR1 is LGHDT, CDR2 YNNKEL, per germline (reference sequence). The ends were cut back, 0 bases at V and 8 bases at J, with 14 bases in the middle.

This clone was seen a few times. A junction end diverges from the germline sequence, so it may reflect a read error. The chain employs TRBV14 and TRBJ1-4; D uncertain. The CDR3 runs to 12 residues. Germline V gene lookup returns CDR1 SGHDN and CDR2 FVKESK. The CDR3 region has the DNA TGTGCCAGCAGCCGAAACTCTGAAAACCTGTTTTTT. As protein: CASSRNSENLFF.

The V and J genes are TRBV10-2 and TRBJ1-5; 7 bases are a match to TRBD1. CDR1 and CDR2 (germline): WSHSY, SAAADI. The length of the CDR3 is 16 residues. V shed 2 bases, J shed 6 bases, and the junction held 10 bases outside the gene matches. CDR3: CASSEGYRGQGQPQHF. In nucleotides, the CDR3 is TGCGCCAGCAGTGAGGGTTATAGGGGGCAAGGTCAGCCCCAGCATTTT.

This clone was seen a handful of times. The chain has TRBV6-1 and TRBJ2-1; TRBD2 agrees at 10 bases. Germline V gives CDR1 MNHNS, CDR2 SASEGT. The CDR3 extends over 17 amino acids. V dropped 2 bases and J dropped 3; count of bases not matched to a gene: 7. The CDR3 DNA reads as TGTGCCAGCAGTGAACGTGGACTAGCGGAGGTCTACAATGAGCAGTTCTTC. This codes for CASSERGLAEVYNEQFF.

This clone appeared a few times. This chain connects TRBV19 to TRBJ1-2; 11 bases are shared with TRBD1. The CDR3 is 19 amino acids. V shed 0 bases and J 6 bases; nucleotides not matched to a gene: 15. Germline CDR1 and CDR2: LNHDA and SQIVND (reference sequence). The CDR3 loop reads CASSIDLLRDRGAGDGYTF. CDR3 sequence (DNA): TGTGCCAGTAGTATAGATCTTCTACGGGACAGGGGGGCGGGAGATGGCTACACCTTC.

The chain uses TRBV7-8 and TRBJ2-7, with TRBD2 matching 10 bases. Germline assignment: CDR1 SGHVS and CDR2 FQNEAQ. The CDR3 covers 16 residues. V gave up 6 bases and J gave up 3 bases; unmatched junction bases: 11. As DNA, the CDR3 is TGTGCCAGCAGTTTCGGGGTACAGCGGGGGGGCTACGAGCAGTACTTC. Its protein is CASSFGVQRGGYEQYF.

V usage is TRBV7-9 and J usage is TRBJ1-5, with D unclear. With 3 bases removed from V and 3 bases from J, the gap between germline ends came to 21 bases. The CDR3 covers 18 residues. Per the germline V gene, CDR1 is SEHNR and CDR2 is FQNEAQ (reference sequence). The CDR3 DNA is TGTGCCAGCAGCTTTGTCGACGACATAGGTGCAGCCAATCAGCCCCAGCATTTT. Protein: CASSFVDDIGAANQPQHF.

Here the CDR3 reads CAWSSGGYNQPQHF. The CDR3 region has the DNA TGTGCCTGGAGTTCCGGGGGGTACAATCAGCCCCAGCATTTT. This rearrangement joins TRBV30 to TRBJ1-5; D possibly corresponds to TRBD1 (5 bases). From germline, CDR1 is GTSNPN and CDR2 SVGIG (reference sequence). The ends were cut back, 2 bases at V and 3 bases at J, with 11 bases in the middle. The CDR3 extends over 14 amino acids.

This chain uses TRBV5-6 with TRBJ1-1, with 9 bases aligning to TRBD1. Germline CDR1 SGHDT, CDR2 YYEEEE. The CDR3 runs 13 residues. V was pared by 3 bases and J by 4 bases, with 1 base of the junction left unmatched. Written as DNA, the CDR3 is TGTGCCAGCAGCTGGACAGGGGTCACTGAAGCTTTCTTT. This codes for CASSWTGVTEAFF.

V and J are TRBV6-5 and TRBJ1-6; D call uncertain. The CDR3 is made up of 13 amino acids. CDR1 and CDR2 from the germline V gene are MNHEY and SVGAGI. With 8 bases removed from V and 9 bases from J, the gap between germline ends came to 14 bases. The CDR3 region is CASEPGRGSPLHF. CDR3 sequence (DNA): TGTGCCAGCGAGCCTGGGAGAGGTTCACCCCTCCACTTT.

The CDR3 sequence: CASSRAGDSNQPQHF. The CDR3 nucleotides are TGTGCCAGCAGTCGGGCGGGCGATAGCAATCAGCCCCAGCATTTT. The chain combines TRBV6-6 with TRBJ1-5, with no clear D. Germline loops: CDR1 MNHNY, CDR2 SVGAGI (reference sequence). V was cut by 5 bases and J by 0 bases, with 11 bases left in between. CDR3 length: 15 amino acids.

J is TRBJ1-1 and V is TRBV7-9, with TRBD1 matching 12 bases. The length of the CDR3 is 19 residues. The junction had 13 bases not matched to a gene; V was cut back by 4 bases and J by 1 base. From germline, CDR1 is SEHNR and CDR2 FQNEAQ (reference sequence). The CDR3 DNA is TGTGCCAGCAGCTCGCCCTGGTCCGGGACAGGGGGCAAGAACACTGAAGCTTTCTTT. Translated, it gives CASSSPWSGTGGKNTEAFF.

This chain uses TRBV10-3 with TRBJ1-2, with D possibly being TRBD1 (5 bases). Trimming shortened V by 0 bases and J by 4 bases, and 9 bases separated the two germline ends. This CDR3 is 14 amino acids long. The germline V gene has CDR1 ENHRY and CDR2 SYGVKD. The CDR3 here is CAISESGGFYGYTF. In nucleotides, the CDR3 is TGTGCCATCAGTGAGTCGGGGGGGTTCTATGGCTACACCTTC.

The chain employs TRBV7-9 and TRBJ1-5, with 12 bases that match TRBD1. The CDR3 is 18 residues long. V lost 5 bases to trimming and J lost 1 base; unmatched junction nucleotides: 9. Germline V gives CDR1 SEHNR, CDR2 FQNEAQ (reference sequence). The CDR3 DNA follows: TGTGCCAGCAGCGGGACAGGGGGCATTGTCGGGAGCAATCAGCCCCAGCATTTT. It codes for CASSGTGGIVGSNQPQHF.

J is TRBJ2-5 and V is TRBV11-2; 10 nucleotides match TRBD2. V shed 5 bases and J 1 base; nucleotides not matched to a gene: 4. CDR1 is SGHAT and CDR2 is FQNNGV in the germline V gene. CDR3 size: 15 residues. The CDR3 DNA reads as TGTGCCAGCAGCACACAGCGGGGGGGCCAAGAGACCCAGTACTTC. Its protein is CASSTQRGGQETQYF.

This clone has a single count. The chain couples TRBV27 to TRBJ2-5; TRBD2 might be the D (6 bases). Between the trimmed V and J ends, which lost 5 bases and 2 bases, there was a span of 15 bases. The CDR3 extends over 15 amino acids. Germline V gene data show CDR1 as MNHEY and CDR2 as SMNVEV (reference sequence). Here the CDR3 DNA reads TGTGCCAGCAGTCCTATCGGGGGATTTCAAGAGACCCAGTACTTC. As protein: CASSPIGGFQETQYF.

The chain joins TRBV5-6 to TRBJ2-1; 8 positions match TRBD1. This CDR3 contains 13 residues. V lost 8 bases to trimming and J lost 8 bases; unmatched junction nucleotides: 9. Germline CDR1 SGHDT, CDR2 YYEEEE. CDR3 loop: CASSPGQVYEQFF. In DNA form, the CDR3 reads TGTGCCAGTTCCCCGGGACAGGTTTATGAGCAGTTCTTC.

The genes are TRBV11-3 and TRBJ2-5, with D unresolved. Trimming removed 0 bases from V and 5 bases from J, with 4 bases in between. CDR1 SGHNT and CDR2 YENEEA come from the germline V gene. This CDR3 has 12 amino acids. The CDR3: CASSLEGETQYF. DNA for the CDR3: TGTGCCAGCAGCTTAGAGGGCGAGACCCAGTACTTC.